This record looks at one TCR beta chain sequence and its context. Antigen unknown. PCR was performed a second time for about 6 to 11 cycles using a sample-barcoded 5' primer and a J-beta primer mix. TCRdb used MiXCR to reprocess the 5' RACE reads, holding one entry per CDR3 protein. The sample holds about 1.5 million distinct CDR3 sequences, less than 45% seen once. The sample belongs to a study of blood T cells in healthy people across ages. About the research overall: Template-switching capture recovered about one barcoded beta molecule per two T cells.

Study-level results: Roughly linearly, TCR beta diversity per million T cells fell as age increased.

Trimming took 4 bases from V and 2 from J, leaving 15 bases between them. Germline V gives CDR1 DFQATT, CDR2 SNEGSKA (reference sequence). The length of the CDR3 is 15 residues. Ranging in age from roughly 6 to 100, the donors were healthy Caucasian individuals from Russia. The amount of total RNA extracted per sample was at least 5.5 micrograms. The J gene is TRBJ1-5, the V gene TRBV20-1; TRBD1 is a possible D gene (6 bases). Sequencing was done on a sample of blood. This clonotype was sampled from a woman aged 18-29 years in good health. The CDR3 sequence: CSAKKNRVGNQPQHF. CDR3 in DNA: TGCAGTGCTAAAAAAAACAGGGTCGGCAATCAGCCCCAGCATTTT.